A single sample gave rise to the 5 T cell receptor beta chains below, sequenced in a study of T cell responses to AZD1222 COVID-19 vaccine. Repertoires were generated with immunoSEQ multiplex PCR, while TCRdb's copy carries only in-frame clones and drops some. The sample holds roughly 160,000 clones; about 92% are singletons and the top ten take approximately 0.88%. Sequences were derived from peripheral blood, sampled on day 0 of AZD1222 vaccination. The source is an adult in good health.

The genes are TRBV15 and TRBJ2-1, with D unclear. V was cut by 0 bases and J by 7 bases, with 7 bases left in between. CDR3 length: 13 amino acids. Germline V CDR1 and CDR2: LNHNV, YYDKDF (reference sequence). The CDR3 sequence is CATSRDYPNEQFF. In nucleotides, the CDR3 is TGTGCCACCAGCAGAGATTACCCGAATGAGCAGTTCTTC.

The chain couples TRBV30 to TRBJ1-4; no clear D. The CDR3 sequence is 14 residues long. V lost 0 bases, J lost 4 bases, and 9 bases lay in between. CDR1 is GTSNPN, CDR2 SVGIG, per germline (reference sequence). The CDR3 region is CAWSVGWSNEKLFF. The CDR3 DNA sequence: TGTGCCTGGAGTGTGGGGTGGAGTAATGAAAAACTGTTTTTT. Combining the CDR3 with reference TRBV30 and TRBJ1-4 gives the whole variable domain SQTIHQWPATLVQPVGSPLSLECTVEGTSNPNLYWYRQAAGRGLQLLFYSVGIGQISSEVPQNLSASRPQDRQFILSSKKLLLSDSGFYLCAWSVGWSNEKLFFGSGTQLSVL.

The CDR3 sequence is CASSLRGPTNYGYTF. The CDR3 DNA reads as TGTGCCAGCAGCTTGAGAGGGCCGACTAACTATGGCTACACCTTC. This rearrangement joins TRBV5-6 to TRBJ1-2, with D unclear. The CDR3 runs to 15 residues. Germline loops: CDR1 SGHDT, CDR2 YYEEEE. Trimming stripped 1 base from V and 0 bases from J, with 10 bases between.

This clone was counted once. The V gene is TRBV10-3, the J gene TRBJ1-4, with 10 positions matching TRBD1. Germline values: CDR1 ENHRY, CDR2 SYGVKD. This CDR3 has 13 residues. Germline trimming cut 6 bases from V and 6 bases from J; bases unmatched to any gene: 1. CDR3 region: CAIRDRGDEKLFF. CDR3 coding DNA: TGTGCCATCAGGGACAGGGGGGATGAAAAACTGTTTTTT.

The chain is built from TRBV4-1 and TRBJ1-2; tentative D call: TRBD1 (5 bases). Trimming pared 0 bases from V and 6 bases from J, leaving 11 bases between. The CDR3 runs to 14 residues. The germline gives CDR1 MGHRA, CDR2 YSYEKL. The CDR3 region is CASSQEGGGDGYTF. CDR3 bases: TGCGCCAGCAGCCAAGAAGGCGGAGGGGATGGCTACACCTTC.